Presented here are 10 T cell receptor beta chains from one specimen sequenced in a study of cytomegalovirus exposure and HLA in healthy donors (dated by TCRdb to the late 2010s). Preparation of the library involved the immunoSEQ multiplex PCR assay. TCRdb limited this immuneACCESS table to in-frame rearrangements with V and J called. A share of clones is missing; checked studies link under half to unresolved V genes, and the rest is unexplained. This sample lists 80,000 to 100,000 clones; roughly 87% were detected once. The ten largest clones capture 6% to 6.5% of the sample. Input material: PBMCs. The receptors stem from a man aged 18 to 29 in good health and CMV-seropositive.

V and J are TRBV2 and TRBJ1-5; 9 positions match TRBD1. V was pared by 1 base and J by 1 base, with 17 bases of the junction left unmatched. This CDR3 comprises 21 residues. The V gene's germline CDR1 is SNHLY and CDR2 FYNNEI. CDR3 amino acids: CASSEELYWTGDSASNQPQHF. In nucleotides, the CDR3 is TGTGCCAGCAGTGAAGAACTCTACTGGACAGGGGATTCGGCGAGCAATCAGCCCCAGCATTTT.

The chain joins TRBV5-4 to TRBJ2-2; 8 bases are a match to TRBD1. V shed 5 bases, J shed 6 bases, and the junction held 3 bases outside the gene matches. The CDR3 sequence is 13 residues long. Per the germline V gene, CDR1 is SGHNT and CDR2 is YYREEE (reference sequence). The CDR3 here is CASRLQGAGELFF. The CDR3, as DNA: TGTGCCAGCAGACTACAGGGGGCCGGGGAGCTGTTTTTT.

The chain recombines TRBV7-9 with TRBJ2-3; the match to TRBD1 covers 8 bases. The germline CDR1 and CDR2 sequences are SEHNR and FQNEAQ (reference sequence). V shed 5 bases, J shed 2 bases, and the junction held 9 bases outside the gene matches. The CDR3 consists of 16 residues. CDR3 sequence: CASSRPGTGITDTQYF. CDR3 sequence (DNA): TGTGCCAGCAGCCGCCCAGGGACAGGAATCACAGATACGCAGTATTTT.

The CDR3 protein is CASSQDRDTEAFF. As DNA, the CDR3 is TGCGCCAGCAGCCAAGATCGGGACACTGAAGCTTTCTTT. V is TRBV4-3 and J is TRBJ1-1, with D unresolved. The germline gives CDR1 LGHNA, CDR2 YSLEER. V was cut by 0 bases and J by 3 bases, with 5 bases left in between. This CDR3 has 13 residues.

V is TRBV11-2 and J is TRBJ1-4; D remains ambiguous. The CDR3 covers 15 residues. Trimming removed 0 bases from V and 0 bases from J, with 5 bases in between. Germline CDR1 is SGHAT and CDR2 is FQNNGV. CDR3 sequence (DNA): TGTGCCAGCAGCTTAGAGAGGGCAACTAATGAAAAACTGTTTTTT. It codes for CASSLERATNEKLFF.

This chain connects TRBV4-2 to TRBJ2-3, with D perhaps matching TRBD1 (6 bases). V was cut by 1 base and J by 2 bases, with 10 bases left in between. The CDR3 length is 15 residues. The germline CDR1 and CDR2 sequences are LGHNA and YNFKEQ. CDR3 sequence: CASSQGQGFTDTQYF. CDR3 nucleotide sequence: TGTGCCAGCAGCCAAGGCCAGGGGTTCACAGATACGCAGTATTTT.

The chain joins TRBV6-1 to TRBJ1-2; TRBD1 is a possible D gene (6 bases). The CDR3 consists of 14 residues. CDR1 is MNHNS and CDR2 is SASEGT in the germline V gene. With 2 bases removed from V and 2 bases from J, the gap between germline ends came to 9 bases. CDR3: CASSEIGTNYGYTF. The CDR3 bases are TGTGCCAGCAGTGAAATTGGGACAAACTATGGCTACACCTTC.

The V call is TRBV18, the J call TRBJ2-1; tentative D call: TRBD2 (6 bases). The V gene's germline CDR1 is KGHSH and CDR2 LQKENI. CDR3 size: 14 residues. Deletions cut 3 bases from V and 7 bases from J, with 13 bases between. CDR3 region: CASSPLGRGNEQFF. In DNA form, the CDR3 reads TGTGCCAGCTCACCCCTGGGCCGGGGGAATGAGCAGTTCTTC.

J is TRBJ1-4 and V is TRBV11-3; D possibly corresponds to TRBD1 (5 bases). Germline CDR1 reads SGHNT; CDR2 reads YENEEA. This CDR3 has 18 residues. V shed 1 base and J shed 0 bases, with 15 bases lying between them. In nucleotides, the CDR3 is TGTGCCAGCAGCTTAGCCGGGTGGGGCGAGGCAACTAATGAAAAACTGTTTTTT. Residues: CASSLAGWGEATNEKLFF. Using reference TRBV11-3 and TRBJ1-4 for the parts outside the CDR3, the full variable domain is EAGVVQSPRYKIIEKKQPVAFWCNPISGHNTLYWYLQNLGQGPELLIRYENEEAVDDSQLPKDRFSAERLKGVDSTLKIQPAELGDSAVYLCASSLAGWGEATNEKLFFGSGTQLSVL.

This clone is classed as medium-sized. This chain joins TRBV6-6 and TRBJ1-2; the D gene is possibly TRBD1 (5 bases). With 2 bases removed from V and 1 base from J, the gap between germline ends came to 8 bases. The germline CDR1 and CDR2 sequences are MNHNY and SVGAGI (reference sequence). The length of the CDR3 is 14 residues. This chain's CDR3 is CASSYGADNYGYTF. For the CDR3, the DNA is TGTGCCAGCAGTTACGGGGCAGATAACTATGGCTACACCTTC.